This TCR beta chain was sequenced in a study of cytomegalovirus exposure and HLA in healthy donors. About the research overall: In an early release, HLA-typed donors contributed about 80 million unique TCR sequences. Whole-study findings and limits: Analyzed later, association rates of TCRs varied across HLA loci, with DRB1 most and HLA-C fewest. Productive rates of about 87% or about 30% were seen for most TCR beta V segments in an earlier analysis. Some V segments could not be told apart, so they were left out, TRBV6-2 and TRBV6-3 among them.

With 60 Vbeta and 13 Jbeta primers, the PCR was carried out. Sequenced by immunoSEQ multiplex PCR; TCRdb stores in-frame clones only, minus some. The table has around 120,000 clones, approximately 61% seen once. This CDR3 has 14 amino acids. Germline V gene data show CDR1 as SGHKS and CDR2 as YYEKEE (reference sequence). The V gene end was trimmed by 1 base and the J gene end by 6 bases; junction bases not matched to a gene: 4. A remark on this clone: Its antigen is undetermined.

The chain joins TRBV5-5 to TRBJ1-2; TRBD1 aligns across 9 bases. The sequence derives from a man aged 30-40 years in good health and CMV-seropositive. The sequencing sample was made of PBMCs. The CDR3 protein is CASSLPTGGNGYTF. The DNA of the CDR3 is TGTGCCAGCAGCTTGCCGACAGGGGGGAATGGCTACACCTTC. Full variable domain (rest looked up from reference TRBV5-5 and TRBJ1-2): DAGVTQSPTHLIKTRGQQVTLRCSPISGHKSVSWYQQVLGQGPQFIFQYYEKEERGRGNFPDRFSARQFPNYSSELNVNALLLGDSALYLCASSLPTGGNGYTFGSGTRLTVV.